A single sample is the source of the 11 T cell receptor beta chains below, sequenced in a study of blood T cell repertoires in COVID-19 (dated by TCRdb to the early 2020s). Library preparation used the immunoSEQ multiplex PCR assay. In its TCRdb copy, this immuneACCESS table keeps in-frame sequences only and misses some clones. Where compared with another copy, unresolved V genes explain less than half of these, and the others have no known cause. Within this sample are about 210,000 clones, with 88% of them counted one time only. The ten top clones hold under 2.5% of the sample. The sequencing input was PBMCs or T cells enriched from blood (not recorded which). Receptors were obtained from a woman in her thirties or forties with acute COVID-19.

The rearrangement links TRBV7-6 to TRBJ1-5; 9 positions match TRBD1. J lost 2 bases, V lost 1 base, and 6 bases had no gene match. CDR3 length equals 17 residues. Germline V gene sequence: CDR1 SGHVS, CDR2 FNYEAQ. In DNA form, the CDR3 reads TGTGCCAGCAGCTTAGGGGGGACAGGGTTTCGCAATCAGCCCCAGCATTTT. Translating it yields CASSLGGTGFRNQPQHF. The entire variable domain, with the rest obtained from reference TRBV7-6 and TRBJ1-5, is as follows: GAGVSQSPRYKVTKRGQDVALRCDPISGHVSLYWYRQALGQGPEFLTYFNYEAQQDKSGLPNDRFSAERPEGSISTLTIQRTEQRDSAMYRCASSLGGTGFRNQPQHFGDGTRLSIL.

V is TRBV9 and J is TRBJ2-1; 10 nucleotides align to TRBD2. The CDR3 is 15 residues long. The V segment lost 6 bases and the J segment 10 bases; nucleotides outside the gene matches: 13. Germline values: CDR1 SGDLS, CDR2 YYNGEE. This CDR3 reads CASTQGSGGPREQFF. CDR3 sequence (DNA): TGTGCCAGCACCCAGGGTAGCGGGGGGCCGAGGGAGCAGTTCTTC.

The gene calls are TRBV7-9 and TRBJ2-5; D possibly corresponds to TRBD1 (7 bases). The CDR3 has 14 residues. Germline lookup yields CDR1 SEHNR and CDR2 FQNEAQ (reference sequence). Trimming took off 4 bases at V and 5 bases at J, with 14 bases between the two ends. The CDR3 DNA is TGTGCCAGCAGCTCAGGGGGGACTTTTGAGACCCAGTACTTC. Amino acids: CASSSGGTFETQYF.

This sequence joins TRBV18 and TRBJ1-1; 8 bases match TRBD1. V was pared by 3 bases and J by 6 bases, with 9 bases of the junction left unmatched. This CDR3 spans 15 amino acids. Germline V gene data show CDR1 as KGHSH and CDR2 as LQKENI. CDR3 nucleotide sequence: TGTGCCAGCTCACCCTCTAGGACAGGGATCGCTGAAGCTTTCTTT. Protein product: CASSPSRTGIAEAFF.

DNA for the CDR3: TGTGCCAGCAGCTACGCGGCGGGGTATAACATTCAGTACTTC. Its protein is CASSYAAGYNIQYF. The chain has TRBV7-8 and TRBJ2-4; D is perhaps TRBD2 (6 bases). This CDR3 spans 14 amino acids. CDR1 is SGHVS and CDR2 is FQNEAQ in the germline V gene. The ends were cut back, 4 bases at V and 7 bases at J, with 14 bases in the middle.

The CDR3 here is CASRAGDPGGYQPQHF. The CDR3, as DNA: TGTGCAAGTCGCGCAGGGGATCCAGGGGGCTATCAGCCCCAGCATTTT. The V gene is TRBV12-2, the J gene TRBJ1-5; the table's D gene call, TRBD1, was not cross checked with the DNA. TRBV12-2 is noted as a pseudogene. The CDR3 extends over 16 amino acids.

The gene calls are TRBV27 and TRBJ1-2; the match to TRBD1 covers 11 bases. CDR1 is MNHEY and CDR2 is SMNVEV in the germline V gene (reference sequence). The CDR3 extends over 14 amino acids. The junction had 4 bases not matched to a gene; V was cut back by 3 bases and J by 7 bases. CDR3 amino acids: CASSFAGTGGGYTF. CDR3 in DNA: TGTGCCAGCAGTTTTGCCGGGACAGGGGGTGGCTACACCTTC.

J is TRBJ2-7 and V is TRBV21-1; the table's D gene call, TRBD1, was not cross checked with the DNA. TRBV21-1 is a recognized pseudogene. CDR3 size: 17 residues. The CDR3, as DNA: TGTGCCAGCAGCCCTCGGATTCCGGGACAGGGGTACTACGAGCAGTACGTC. Encoded protein: CASSPRIPGQGYYEQYV.

The chain uses TRBV5-1 and TRBJ2-2, with TRBD1 matching 8 bases. Per the germline V gene, CDR1 is SGHRS and CDR2 is YFSETQ. The CDR3 loop spans 15 amino acids. V was pared by 0 bases and J by 7 bases, with 5 bases of the junction left unmatched. CDR3 nucleotide sequence: TGCGCCAGCAGCTTGGCAGGGGGCGAGAGCGGGGAGCTGTTTTTT. Residues: CASSLAGGESGELFF.

This chain connects TRBV15 to TRBJ2-7, with D maybe TRBD2 (7 bases). Germline CDR1 and CDR2: LNHNV and YYDKDF (reference sequence). This CDR3 contains 14 residues. The V end was cut by 4 bases, the J end by 5 bases, with 15 bases between. The CDR3 DNA sequence: TGTGCCACCAGCAAAAATATAGGGGGGGACGAGCAGTACTTC. This codes for CATSKNIGGDEQYF.

V and J are TRBV5-8 and TRBJ1-1, with a tentative D call TRBD1 (5 bases). CDR3 size: 15 residues. Germline assignment: CDR1 SGHTS and CDR2 YDEGEE. V lost 0 bases and J lost 3, with 12 bases in between. DNA for the CDR3: TGTGCCAGCAGCTTGGTTGGGGCGGGAGACACTGAAGCTTTCTTT. Translating it yields CASSLVGAGDTEAFF.